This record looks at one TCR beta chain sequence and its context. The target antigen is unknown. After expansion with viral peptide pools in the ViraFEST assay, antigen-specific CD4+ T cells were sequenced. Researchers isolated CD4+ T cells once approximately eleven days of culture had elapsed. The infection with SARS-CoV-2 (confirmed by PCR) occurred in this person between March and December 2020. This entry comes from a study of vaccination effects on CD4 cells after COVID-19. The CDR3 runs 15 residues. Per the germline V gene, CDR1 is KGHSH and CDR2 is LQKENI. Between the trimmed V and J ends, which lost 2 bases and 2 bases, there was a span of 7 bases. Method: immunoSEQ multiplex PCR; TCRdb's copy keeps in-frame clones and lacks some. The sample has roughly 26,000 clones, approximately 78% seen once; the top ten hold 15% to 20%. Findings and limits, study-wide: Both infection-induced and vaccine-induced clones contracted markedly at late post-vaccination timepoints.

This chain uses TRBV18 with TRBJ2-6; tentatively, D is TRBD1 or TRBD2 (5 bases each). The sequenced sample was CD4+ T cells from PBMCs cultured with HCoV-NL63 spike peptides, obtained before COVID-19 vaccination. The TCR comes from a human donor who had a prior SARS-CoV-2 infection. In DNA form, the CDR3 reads TGTGCCAGCTCACCAATGGGGGCTGGGGCCAACGTCCTGACTTTC. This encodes CASSPMGAGANVLTF.